This T cell receptor beta chain was captured by sequencing in a study of cytomegalovirus exposure and HLA in healthy donors. Study at large: The study's early data release held tens of millions of unique TCRs from HLA-typed donors. Study conclusions and caveats: Across donors, presence/absence analyses took sequencing depth to be roughly uniform. With later analysis, a missense DCLRE1C variant became linked to TCR beta V- and J-gene trimming.

Concerning this clone itself: The antigen remains undetermined. One end of the junction is discordant with germline, which a read error may explain.

Germline V gene lookup returns CDR1 SQVTM and CDR2 ANQGSEA. The CDR3 covers 10 residues. This PCR relied on a set of 60 Vbeta primers and 13 Jbeta primers. Generated by immunoSEQ multiplex PCR, the TCRdb table keeps only in-frame clones and is missing some. The data show tens of thousands of clones, around four fifths seen once. This rearrangement joins TRBV29-1 to TRBJ1-3, with 9 bases aligning to TRBD1. Sequencing was performed on PBMCs. This receptor was obtained from a man younger than 45 in good health and CMV-seronegative. In nucleotides, the CDR3 is TGCAGCGTTGATGACGGGACAGGGAATTTT. This sequence encodes CSVDDGTGNF.